These 4 T cell receptor beta chains share one sample of origin, sequenced in a study of a mutant IDH1 vaccine in newly diagnosed glioma. The data were produced by immunoSEQ multiplex PCR, yet TCRdb's version contains in-frame clones alone and is incomplete. The repertoire consists of more than 40,000 clones, with around 80% occurring once and the leading ten covering about 1.8%. For these receptors, no antigen is known. As to time point: week 5, during vaccination. Each vaccine dose was 300 ug of mutant IDH1 20-mer peptide, with topical imiquimod. The sequenced sample was PBMCs, obtained from a glioma patient whose treatment included an IDH1 peptide vaccine. These receptors all stem from a woman in her thirties or forties with glioma.

The V and J genes are TRBV30 and TRBJ1-3; D is ambiguous. CDR1 GTSNPN and CDR2 SVGIG come from the germline V gene (reference sequence). V shed 2 bases and J shed 0 bases, with 8 bases lying between them. This CDR3 spans 14 amino acids. This CDR3 is CAWSMRVSGNTIYF. The DNA of the CDR3 is TGTGCCTGGAGTATGAGGGTCTCTGGAAACACCATATATTTT.

The chain joins TRBV2 to TRBJ1-2, with D unclear. Germline lookup yields CDR1 SNHLY and CDR2 FYNNEI. V lost 4 bases to trimming and J lost 3 bases, with 12 bases between them. This CDR3 is built from 14 residues. CDR3 region: CASSGVGVYYGYTF. In DNA, the CDR3 is TGTGCCAGCAGTGGGGTCGGAGTCTACTATGGCTACACCTTC.

This chain links TRBV5-1 with TRBJ2-1; D tentatively reads TRBD1 or TRBD2 (5 bases each). CDR3 size: 13 residues. CDR1 SGHRS and CDR2 YFSETQ come from the germline V gene. V lost 0 bases to trimming and J lost 6 bases, with 7 bases between them. The CDR3 nucleotides read TGCGCCAGCAGCTTGGAAGGGACCAATGAGCAGTTCTTC. It specifies CASSLEGTNEQFF.

V is TRBV7-9 and J is TRBJ2-2; the D gene is possibly TRBD1 (6 bases). CDR3 length: 15 amino acids. The germline V gene encodes CDR1 SEHNR and CDR2 FQNEAQ (reference sequence). V lost 2 bases and J 1 base, leaving 8 bases between the germline ends. The CDR3 loop reads CASSLWDKNTGELFF. The CDR3 nucleotides read TGTGCCAGCAGCTTATGGGACAAGAACACCGGGGAGCTGTTTTTT. Full variable domain (missing parts from reference TRBV7-9 and TRBJ2-2): DTGVSQNPRHKITKRGQNVTFRCDPISEHNRLYWYRQTLGQGPEFLTYFQNEAQLEKSRLLSDRFSAERPKGSFSTLEIQRTEQGDSAMYLCASSLWDKNTGELFFGEGSRLTVL.